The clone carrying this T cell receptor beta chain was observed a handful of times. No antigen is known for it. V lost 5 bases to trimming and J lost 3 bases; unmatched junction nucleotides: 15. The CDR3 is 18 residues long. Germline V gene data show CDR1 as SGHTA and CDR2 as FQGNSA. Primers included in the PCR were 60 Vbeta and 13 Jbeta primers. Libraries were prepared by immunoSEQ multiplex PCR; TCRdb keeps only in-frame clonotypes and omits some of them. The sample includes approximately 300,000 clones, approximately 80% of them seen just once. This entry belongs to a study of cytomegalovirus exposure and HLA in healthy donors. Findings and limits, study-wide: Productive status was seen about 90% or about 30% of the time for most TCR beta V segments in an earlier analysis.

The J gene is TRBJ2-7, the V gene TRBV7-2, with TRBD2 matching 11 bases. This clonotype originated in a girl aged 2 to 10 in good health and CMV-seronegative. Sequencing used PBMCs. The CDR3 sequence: CASSPNPLAGVTLYEQYF. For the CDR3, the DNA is TGTGCCAGCAGCCCCAACCCACTAGCGGGAGTCACACTCTACGAGCAGTACTTC.